This TCR beta chain derives from a study of blood T cell repertoires in COVID-19. Study-wide background: The United States, Italy and Spain provided the acute and convalescent COVID-19 samples.

Some clones are missing from TCRdb's copy, which holds only in-frame ones; the method was immunoSEQ multiplex PCR. Of about 100,000 clones listed, about 80% are singletons. This CDR3 has 11 residues. CDR1 is KGHSH and CDR2 is LQKENI in the germline V gene. V gave up 5 bases and J gave up 5 bases, with 6 bases separating them. This clonotype was sampled from a woman in her seventies with acute or convalescent COVID-19. Source material: peripheral blood. The chain recombines TRBV18 with TRBJ2-5; D gene uncertain. CDR3 nucleotide sequence: TGTGCCAGCTCAACAATGGAGACCCAGTACTTC. It specifies CASSTMETQYF.